The sequence of this TCR beta chain was determined in a study of T cells after yellow fever vaccination. By 5'RACE template switching, TCR cDNA was produced, with a universal primer site and UMIs added in the process. Each CDR3 protein gets one entry after TCRdb re-called the 5' RACE reads with MiXCR. In the table there are 400,000 to 450,000 distinct CDR3 sequences, roughly a sixth of which are singletons. The study, taken as a whole, reports: Highly abundant clonotypes carried over from the bulk population could end up in FACS-sorted repertoires as contaminants. Post-booster samples contained most primary-vaccination clones (about 96% CD4, about 85% CD8).

Remarks on this clonotype: Its target is unknown.

The length of the CDR3 is 14 residues. Trimming cost V 3 bases and J 9 bases; bases outside gene matches: 6. CDR1 and CDR2 (germline): LNHNV, YYDKDF (reference sequence). The receptor's source is a man between 18 and 29 years old who received the YFV17D yellow fever vaccine. The chain couples TRBV15 to TRBJ2-1; 9 nucleotides align to TRBD1. The input for sequencing was PBMCs, taken before the yellow fever booster vaccination. The CDR3 here is CATSSETGGFEQFF. In DNA form, the CDR3 reads TGTGCCACCAGCAGCGAGACAGGGGGTTTTGAGCAGTTCTTC.